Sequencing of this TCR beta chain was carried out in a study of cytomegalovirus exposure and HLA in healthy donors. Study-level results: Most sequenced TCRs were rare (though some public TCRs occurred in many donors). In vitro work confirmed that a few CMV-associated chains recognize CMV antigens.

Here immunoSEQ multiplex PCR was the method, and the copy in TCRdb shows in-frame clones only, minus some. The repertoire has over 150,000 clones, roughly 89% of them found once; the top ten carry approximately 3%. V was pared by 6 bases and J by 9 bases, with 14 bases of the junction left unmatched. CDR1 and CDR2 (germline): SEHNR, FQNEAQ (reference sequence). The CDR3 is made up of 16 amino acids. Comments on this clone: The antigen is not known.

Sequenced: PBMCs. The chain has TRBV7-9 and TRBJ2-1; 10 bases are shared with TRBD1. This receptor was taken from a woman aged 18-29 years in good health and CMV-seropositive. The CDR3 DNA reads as TGTGCCAGCAGTTACTCTCAGACAGGGGGCTTAGCTGAGCAGTTCTTC. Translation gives CASSYSQTGGLAEQFF.